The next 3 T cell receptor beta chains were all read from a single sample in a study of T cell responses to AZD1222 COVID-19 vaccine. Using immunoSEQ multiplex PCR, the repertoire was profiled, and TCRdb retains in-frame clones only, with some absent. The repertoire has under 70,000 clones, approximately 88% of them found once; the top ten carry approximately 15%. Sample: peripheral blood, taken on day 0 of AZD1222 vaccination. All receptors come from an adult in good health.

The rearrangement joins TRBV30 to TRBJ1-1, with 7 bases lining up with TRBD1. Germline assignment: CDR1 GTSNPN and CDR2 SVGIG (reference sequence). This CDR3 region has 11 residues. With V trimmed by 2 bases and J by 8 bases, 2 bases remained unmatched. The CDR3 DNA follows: TGTGCCTGGAGTTCGGACAGGGAAGCTTTCTTT. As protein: CAWSSDREAFF.

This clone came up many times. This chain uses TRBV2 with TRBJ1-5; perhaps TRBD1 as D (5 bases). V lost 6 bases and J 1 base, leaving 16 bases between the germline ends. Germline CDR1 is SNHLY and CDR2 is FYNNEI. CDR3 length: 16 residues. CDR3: CASSLGGGRSNQPQHF. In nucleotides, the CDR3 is TGTGCCAGCAGCCTTGGGGGGGGACGGAGCAATCAGCCCCAGCATTTT.

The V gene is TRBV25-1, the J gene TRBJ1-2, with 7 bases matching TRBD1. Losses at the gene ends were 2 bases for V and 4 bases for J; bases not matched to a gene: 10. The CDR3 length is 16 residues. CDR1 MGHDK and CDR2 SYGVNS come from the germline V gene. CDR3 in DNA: TGTGCCAGCAGTGAACCACGAACAGGGGCGATCTATGGCTACACCTTC. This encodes CASSEPRTGAIYGYTF.